One and the same sample provided the 27 T cell receptor delta chains below, sequenced in a study of gamma-delta chains in newborns, infants, children. TCRdb reprocessed the reads using CATT. Of fewer than 8,500 delta-chain clones listed, roughly 0.71% are singletons. Material: blood. Source of these receptors: a child who was a newborn, infant or young child, either healthy, febrile or measles-vaccinated (not recorded which).

The table lists this clone with a few counts. TCRdb's listed protein matches a much larger clone and diverges from this DNA's translation at residue 4, likely through a read error; the protein shown comes from the DNA. Different DNA sequences within this sample yield the same CDR3. This chain joins TRDV2 and TRDJ2; 10 bases are shared with TRDD3. Germline-derived CDR1 and CDR2 are GEAIGNYY and EKD. This CDR3 has 14 amino acids. The ends lost 4 bases at V and 5 bases at J; junction bases unmatched: 3. CDR3 in amino acids: CACETWGITAQLFF. The CDR3 coding sequence is TGTGCCTGTGAAACCTGGGGGATAACAGCACAACTCTTCTTT.

This clone was counted between two and nine times. The TCRdb record carries a much larger clone's protein, which differs from this DNA's translation at residue 5; a read error is the likely cause, and the protein listed here is the DNA translation. The chain uses TRDV2 and TRDJ3, with TRDD3 matching over 10 bases. Germline V gene lookup returns CDR1 GEAIGNYY and CDR2 EKD. Trimming at V came to 3 bases and at J to 0 bases, leaving 13 bases not matched to a gene. The CDR3 consists of 21 residues. CDR3 in DNA: TGTGCCTGTGACGCCGCTACTGGGGGATCCTACAGCTCCTGGGACACCCGACAGATGTTTTTC. Translating it yields CACDAATGGSYSSWDTRQMFF.

Concerning this clone: The amino acid sequence in TCRdb belongs to a much larger clone and departs from this DNA's translation at residue 7, likely a sequencing read error; the sequence shown is translated from the DNA. The chain combines TRDV2 with TRDJ3; D possibly corresponds to TRDD3 (5 bases). Germline V gives CDR1 GEAIGNYY, CDR2 EKD. There are 19 residues in the CDR3. V was pared by 3 bases and J by 0 bases, with 17 bases between. The CDR3 DNA is TGTGCCTGTGACCTAGCCCCGGGGGGCAGCTCCTGGGACACCCGACAGATGTTTTTC. Its protein is CACDLAPGGSSWDTRQMFF.

This clone was observed a few times. One end of the junction fails to match germline, which may point to a read error. The gene calls are TRDV2 and TRDJ1; D may be TRDD3 (6 bases). Per germline, CDR1 GEAIGNYY and CDR2 EKD. The CDR3 has 13 residues. The CDR3 reads CACDTGGTGKLIF. The CDR3 region has the DNA TGTGCCTGTGACACTGGGGGCACCGGTAAACTCATCTTT.

Concerning this clone: A far larger clone is off by one base, so a read error is likely. The chain employs TRDV2 and TRDJ1; 7 bases match TRDD3. This CDR3 is 13 amino acids long. From germline, CDR1 is GEAIGNYY and CDR2 EKD. The V and J ends lost 5 bases and 5 bases, in that order; junction bases with no gene match: 7. The CDR3 sequence is CACGHWGADKLIF. CDR3 bases: TGTGCCTGTGGCCACTGGGGAGCTGATAAACTCATCTTT.

A note on this clone: A much larger clone sits a single nucleotide away, making a read error possible. Other DNA sequences in the same sample also yield this CDR3. This rearrangement joins TRDV2 to TRDJ3, with a possible D match to TRDD3 (6 bases). This CDR3 region has 18 residues. The germline V gene encodes CDR1 GEAIGNYY and CDR2 EKD. The DNA of the CDR3 is TGCGCCTGTGACCGACTACTGGGCTCTTCGTGGGACACCCGACAGATGTTTTTC. It codes for CACDRLLGSSWDTRQMFF.

Comment on this clone: A clone one base away is much larger, so this may be a read error. Other DNA sequences in this sample translate to the same CDR3. J is TRDJ3 and V is TRDV2; 10 bases match TRDD3. The V gene end was trimmed by 5 bases and the J gene end by 3 bases; junction bases not matched to a gene: 6. Germline loops: CDR1 GEAIGNYY, CDR2 EKD. The length of the CDR3 is 17 residues. CDR3 region: CACAPLGDGWDTRQMFF. In DNA form, the CDR3 reads TGTGCCTGTGCGCCACTGGGGGATGGCTGGGACACCCGACAGATGTTTTTC.

This clone was counted only a few times. The mismatch at residue 12 between this DNA's translation and the TCRdb protein of a much larger clone likely reflects a read error; the protein shown is translated from the DNA. The chain recombines TRDV2 with TRDJ3; 9 bases agree with TRDD3. Germline V gene data show CDR1 as GEAIGNYY and CDR2 as EKD. CDR3 length: 19 residues. DNA for the CDR3: TGTGCCTGTGACCATTTACTGGGGGAAAGCTCCCGGGACACCCGACAGATGTTTTTC. Protein: CACDHLLGESSRDTRQMFF.

This clone appeared a few times. TCRdb records a much larger clone's protein for this DNA, with a difference at residue 4 that likely arises from a read error; the protein given is the translation of the DNA. The chain links TRDV2 to TRDJ2; TRDD3 agrees at 10 bases. The J segment lost 8 bases and the V segment lost 5 bases, leaving 7 bases of the junction unmatched. Germline V gene sequence: CDR1 GEAIGNYY, CDR2 EKD. This CDR3 has 14 residues. CDR3 region: CACGPLGDGAQLFF. The CDR3 DNA follows: TGTGCCTGTGGCCCACTGGGGGATGGGGCACAACTCTTCTTT.

The sample holds a few counts of this clone. The amino acid sequence in TCRdb belongs to a much larger clone and departs from this DNA's translation at residue 6, likely a sequencing read error; the sequence shown is translated from the DNA. This chain links TRDV2 with TRDJ3, with 9 bases fitting TRDD3. CDR1 is GEAIGNYY, CDR2 EKD, per germline. The ends lost 0 bases at V and 0 bases at J; junction bases unmatched: 5. The CDR3 is 19 amino acids. The DNA of the CDR3 is TGTGCCTGTGACACCGCACTGGGGGAAAGCTCCTGGGACACCCGACAGATGTTTTTC. This encodes CACDTALGESSWDTRQMFF.

By proportion, this clone is medium-sized (0.01 to 0.1%). Other DNA sequences in this specimen translate into the identical CDR3. The V and J genes are TRDV2 and TRDJ3; 10 bases agree with TRDD3. The CDR3 consists of 17 residues. The germline V gene has CDR1 GEAIGNYY and CDR2 EKD. Trimming cost V 2 bases and J 3 bases; bases outside gene matches: 3. The CDR3: CACDKLGDRWDTRQMFF. The CDR3 DNA follows: TGTGCCTGTGACAAACTGGGGGATCGCTGGGACACCCGACAGATGTTTTTC.

On this clone: A far larger clone is only one base removed, so a read error is likely. The rearrangement joins TRDV2 to TRDJ3, with 13 bases fitting TRDD3. CDR3 length: 18 residues. V gave up 2 bases and J gave up 4 bases; unmatched junction bases: 4. Germline V gene data show CDR1 as GEAIGNYY and CDR2 as EKD. The CDR3 DNA is TGTGCCTGTGACAGACTGGGGGATACGCCTTGGGACACCCGACAGATGTTTTTC. Translated: CACDRLGDTPWDTRQMFF.

Remarks on this clone: TCRdb assigns this DNA the protein of a much larger clone, which departs from its translation at residue 2; this likely reflects a read error, and the protein shown comes from translating the DNA. The rearrangement links TRDV2 to TRDJ2; D gene unclear. The CDR3 has 13 amino acids. Looked up from germline, CDR1 is GEAIGNYY and CDR2 is EKD. The CDR3, as DNA: TGTTCCTGTGACACTCCTGGTGCAGCACAACTCTTCTTT. It codes for CSCDTPGAAQLFF.

V is TRDV2 and J is TRDJ3; 10 nucleotides agree with TRDD3. This CDR3 region has 17 residues. Germline CDR1 GEAIGNYY, CDR2 EKD. V was clipped by 5 bases and J by 0 bases; unmatched bases: 3. CDR3 coding DNA: TGTGCCTGTGGCACTGGGGGATGCTCCTGGGACACCCGACAGATGTTTTTC. As protein: CACGTGGCSWDTRQMFF.

Within the sample, this clone is large (0.1 to 1%). Other DNA sequences in the same sample also yield this CDR3. The V gene is TRDV2, the J gene TRDJ2; 10 nucleotides line up with TRDD3. The trim removed 3 bases at V and 5 bases at J, leaving 2 bases unmatched. There are 14 residues in the CDR3. Germline CDR1 and CDR2: GEAIGNYY and EKD. CDR3 DNA sequence: TGTGCCTGTGACGTACTGGGGGATACAGCACAACTCTTCTTT. Amino acids: CACDVLGDTAQLFF.

This clone was recorded a few times. TCRdb records a much larger clone's protein for this DNA, with a difference at residue 3 that likely arises from a read error; the protein given is the translation of the DNA. V is TRDV2 and J is TRDJ2; 13 positions match TRDD3. With 7 bases clipped from V and 3 bases from J, the junction kept 13 bases outside the gene matches. This CDR3 region has 18 residues. Per the germline V gene, CDR1 is GEAIGNYY and CDR2 is EKD. The CDR3 DNA follows: TGTGCCTGGGACCCCGTACTGGGGGATACGCCCGTGACAGCACAACTCTTCTTT. This encodes CAWDPVLGDTPVTAQLFF.

In this sample, this clone turned up a few times. The chain recombines TRDV2 with TRDJ3; D perhaps matches TRDD3 (5 bases). The germline CDR1 and CDR2 sequences are GEAIGNYY and EKD. This CDR3 is built from 16 residues. V shed 2 bases and J shed 8 bases, with 15 bases lying between them. This CDR3 is CACDIPGVPHTRQMFF. The CDR3 coding sequence is TGTGCCTGTGACATACCGGGGGTTCCCCACACCCGACAGATGTTTTTC.

This clone has a handful of counts. A read error may explain this, as a much larger clone is one base away. Distinct nucleotide sequences in the sample also encode this CDR3. This chain joins TRDV2 and TRDJ3; maybe TRDD3 (6 bases). The CDR3 has 17 amino acids. CDR1 GEAIGNYY and CDR2 EKD come from the germline V gene. The CDR3 bases are TGTGCCTGTGACACCGCTGGGGTCTCCTGGGACACTCGACAGATGTTTTTC. Translated, it gives CACDTAGVSWDTRQMFF.

Ten or more counts support this clone. Other nucleotide sequences from this sample produce the same CDR3. The chain has TRDV2 and TRDJ3, with 7 positions matching TRDD3. Looked up from germline, CDR1 is GEAIGNYY and CDR2 is EKD. V trimming: 0 bases; J trimming: 0 bases; junction bases outside the gene matches: 4. The CDR3 covers 18 residues. CDR3 sequence: CACDTVLGDSWDTRQMFF. The CDR3 DNA reads TGTGCCTGTGACACCGTTTTGGGGGACTCCTGGGACACCCGACAGATGTTTTTC.

This clone was observed a few times. This likely stems from a read error, as it lies one base from a far larger clone. The chain links TRDV2 to TRDJ2, with D maybe TRDD3 (6 bases). The germline V and J ends were trimmed by 5 bases and 3 bases, with 15 bases remaining between them. Germline CDR1 reads GEAIGNYY; CDR2 reads EKD. This CDR3 spans 15 amino acids. The CDR3 coding sequence is TGTGCCTGTGTGCGGGATAACCGCGTGACAGCACAACTCTTCTTT. Its protein is CACVRDNRVTAQLFF.

In this sample, this clone is medium-sized. The chain recombines TRDV2 with TRDJ3; TRDD3 agrees at 11 bases. Germline V gene data show CDR1 as GEAIGNYY and CDR2 as EKD. J was trimmed by 0 bases and V by 3 bases; bases with no gene match: 3. The CDR3 extends over 18 amino acids. CDR3 protein: CACDFTGGYSWDTRQMFF. DNA for the CDR3: TGTGCCTGTGACTTTACTGGGGGATACTCCTGGGACACCCGACAGATGTTTTTC.

This clone was picked up a small number of times. TCRdb lists the protein of a much larger clone for this DNA, which differs at residue 5, so this is likely a read error; the protein given here is translated from the DNA itself. CDR3 bases: TGTGCCTGTGACGCGGGCTGGGGGAGCTCCTGGGACACCCGACAGATGTTTTTC. Its translation: CACDAGWGSSWDTRQMFF. The chain uses TRDV2 and TRDJ3; 8 nucleotides line up with TRDD3. The CDR3 totals 18 residues. Trimming took 3 bases from V and 0 from J; bases not matched to a gene: 6. Germline V gene lookup returns CDR1 GEAIGNYY and CDR2 EKD.

There are a few counts of this clone. The protein that TCRdb holds for this DNA derives from a much larger clone and differs from the translated DNA at residue 14, which likely indicates a read error; the protein shown here is translated from the DNA. The rearrangement uses TRDV2 and TRDJ3, with 12 bases that match TRDD3. The CDR3 totals 18 residues. Looked up from germline, CDR1 is GEAIGNYY and CDR2 is EKD. The CDR3 coding sequence is TGTGCCTGTGACAAAGTACTGGGGGATACCTGGGACACCCAACAGATGTTTTTC. Its translation: CACDKVLGDTWDTQQMFF.

With respect to this clone: A read error may be the cause here, since a much bigger clone is one base away. The sample has other DNA sequences that encode this CDR3 too. The chain joins TRDV2 to TRDJ3; 9 bases are shared with TRDD3. Per the germline V gene, CDR1 is GEAIGNYY and CDR2 is EKD. CDR3 length: 19 amino acids. Trimming at V came to 7 bases and at J to 0 bases, leaving 12 bases not matched to a gene. CDR3 DNA sequence: TGTGCCTGCGACCATTTACTGGGGGAAAGCTCCTGGGACACCCGACAGATGTTTTTC. It encodes CACDHLLGESSWDTRQMFF.

This clone was counted between two and nine times. A much larger clonotype is one base distant, so this may be a read error. The same CDR3 can be traced to other DNA sequences in this sample. The chain is built from TRDV2 and TRDJ2; D is unresolved. With 4 bases removed from V and 0 bases from J, the gap between germline ends came to 8 bases. Per the germline V gene, CDR1 is GEAIGNYY and CDR2 is EKD. The CDR3 loop spans 14 amino acids. DNA for the CDR3: TGTGCCTGTGATCCAATCTCTTTGACAGCACAACTCTTCTTT. Protein: CACDPISLTAQLFF.

As for this clone: This sequence is one base from a far larger clone and is likely a read error. The identical CDR3 is also encoded by other nucleotide sequences in the sample. The chain employs TRDV2 and TRDJ2; TRDD3 matches at 9 bases. CDR3 length equals 18 residues. Germline-derived CDR1 and CDR2 are GEAIGNYY and EKD. Trimming removed 2 bases from V and 0 bases from J; junction bases left unmatched: 9. The CDR3 DNA follows: TGTGCCTGTGACAACTTACTGGGGGACGCATCTTTGACAGCACAACTCTTCTTT. This sequence encodes CACDNLLGDASLTAQLFF.

By share, this clone counts as medium-sized. Other DNA sequences in the same sample also yield this CDR3. This chain joins TRDV2 and TRDJ3; 8 bases are shared with TRDD3. The CDR3 spans 19 residues. Germline-derived CDR1 and CDR2 are GEAIGNYY and EKD. Trimming took 0 bases from V and 0 from J; bases not matched to a gene: 6. The CDR3: CACDTVGIPSSWDTRQMFF. The CDR3 coding sequence is TGTGCCTGTGACACCGTGGGGATACCTTCCTCCTGGGACACCCGACAGATGTTTTTC.